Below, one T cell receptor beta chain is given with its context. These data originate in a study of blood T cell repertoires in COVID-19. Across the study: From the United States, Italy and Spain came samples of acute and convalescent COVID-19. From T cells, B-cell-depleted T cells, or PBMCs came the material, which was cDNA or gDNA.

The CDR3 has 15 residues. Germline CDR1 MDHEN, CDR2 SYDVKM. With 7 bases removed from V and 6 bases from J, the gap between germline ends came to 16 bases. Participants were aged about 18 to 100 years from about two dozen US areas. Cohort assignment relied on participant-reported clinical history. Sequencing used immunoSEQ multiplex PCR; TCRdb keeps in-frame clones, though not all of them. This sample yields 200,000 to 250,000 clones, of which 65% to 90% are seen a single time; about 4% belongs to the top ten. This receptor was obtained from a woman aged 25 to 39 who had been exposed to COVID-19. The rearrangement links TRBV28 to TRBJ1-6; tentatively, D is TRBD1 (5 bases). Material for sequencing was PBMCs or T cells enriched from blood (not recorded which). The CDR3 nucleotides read TGTGCCAGCACGGACACCCTGAGAAGTAATTCACCCCTCCACTTT. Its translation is CASTDTLRSNSPLHF.